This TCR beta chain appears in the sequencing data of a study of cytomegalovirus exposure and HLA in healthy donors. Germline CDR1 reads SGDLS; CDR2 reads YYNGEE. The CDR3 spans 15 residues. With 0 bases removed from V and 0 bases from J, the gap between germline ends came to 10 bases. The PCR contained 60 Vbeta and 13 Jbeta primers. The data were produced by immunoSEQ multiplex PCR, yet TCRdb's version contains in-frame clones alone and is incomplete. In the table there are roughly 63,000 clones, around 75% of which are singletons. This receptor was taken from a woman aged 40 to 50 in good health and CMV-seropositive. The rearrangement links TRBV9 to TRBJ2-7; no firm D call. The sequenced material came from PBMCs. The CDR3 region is CASSVEASSSYEQYF. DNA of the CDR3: TGTGCCAGCAGCGTAGAAGCGTCGAGCTCCTACGAGCAGTACTTC.